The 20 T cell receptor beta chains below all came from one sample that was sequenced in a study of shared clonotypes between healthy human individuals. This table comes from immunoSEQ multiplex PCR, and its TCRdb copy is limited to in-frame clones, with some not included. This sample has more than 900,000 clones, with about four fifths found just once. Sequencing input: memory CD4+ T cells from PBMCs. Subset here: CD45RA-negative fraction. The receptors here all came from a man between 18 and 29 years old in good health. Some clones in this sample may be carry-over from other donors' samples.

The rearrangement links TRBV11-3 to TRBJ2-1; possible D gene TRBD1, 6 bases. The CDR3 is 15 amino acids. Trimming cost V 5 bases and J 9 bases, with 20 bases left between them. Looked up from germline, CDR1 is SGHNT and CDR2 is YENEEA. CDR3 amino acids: CASSVSSGTRSEQFF. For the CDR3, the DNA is TGTGCCAGCAGCGTGAGCTCAGGGACAAGAAGTGAGCAGTTCTTC. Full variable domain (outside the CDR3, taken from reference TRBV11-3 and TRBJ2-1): EAGVVQSPRYKIIEKKQPVAFWCNPISGHNTLYWYLQNLGQGPELLIRYENEEAVDDSQLPKDRFSAERLKGVDSTLKIQPAELGDSAVYLCASSVSSGTRSEQFFGPGTRLTVL.

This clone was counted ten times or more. CDR3 DNA: TGTGCCTGGAGTCGACTCGGGGGAGGACCGCCGGGCAATGAGCAGTTCTTC. Protein: CAWSRLGGGPPGNEQFF. This chain uses TRBV30 with TRBJ2-1, with D tentatively TRBD2 (6 bases). The CDR3 loop spans 17 amino acids. Trimming cost V 2 bases and J 6 bases, with 23 bases left between them. Germline V lookup: CDR1 GTSNPN, CDR2 SVGIG (reference sequence).

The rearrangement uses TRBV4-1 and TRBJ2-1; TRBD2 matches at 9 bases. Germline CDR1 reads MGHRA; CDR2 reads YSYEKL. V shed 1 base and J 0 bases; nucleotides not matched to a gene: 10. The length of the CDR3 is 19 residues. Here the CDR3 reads CASSQGRSGRPSSYNEQFF. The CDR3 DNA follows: TGCGCCAGCAGCCAAGGTAGGAGCGGGAGGCCGAGCTCCTACAATGAGCAGTTCTTC.

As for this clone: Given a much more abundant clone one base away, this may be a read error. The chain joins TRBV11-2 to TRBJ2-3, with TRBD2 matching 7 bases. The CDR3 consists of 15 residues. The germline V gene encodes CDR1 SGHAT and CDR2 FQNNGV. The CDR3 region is CASGFWGGSPDTQYF. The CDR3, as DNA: TGTGCCAGCGGCTTTTGGGGGGGTTCTCCAGATACGCAGTATTTT. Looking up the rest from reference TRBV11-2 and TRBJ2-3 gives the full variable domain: EAGVAQSPRYKIIEKRQSVAFWCNPISGHATLYWYQQILGQGPKLLIQFQNNGVVDDSQLPKDRFSAERLKGVDSTLKIQPAKLEDSAVYLCASGFWGGSPDTQYFGPGTRLTVL.

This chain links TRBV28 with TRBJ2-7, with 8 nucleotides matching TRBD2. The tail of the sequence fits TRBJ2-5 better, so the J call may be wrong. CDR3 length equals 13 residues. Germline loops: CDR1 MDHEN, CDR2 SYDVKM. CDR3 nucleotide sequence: TGTGCCAGTCTACTCGGGGGGGACGAGACCCAGTACTTC. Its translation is CASLLGGDETQYF.

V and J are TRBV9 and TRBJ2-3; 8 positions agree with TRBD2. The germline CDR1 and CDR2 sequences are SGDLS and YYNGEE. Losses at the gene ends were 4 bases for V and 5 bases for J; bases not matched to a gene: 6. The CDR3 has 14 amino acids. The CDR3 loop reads CASSQAGVRDTQYF. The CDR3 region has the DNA TGTGCCAGCAGCCAAGCGGGAGTAAGAGATACGCAGTATTTT.

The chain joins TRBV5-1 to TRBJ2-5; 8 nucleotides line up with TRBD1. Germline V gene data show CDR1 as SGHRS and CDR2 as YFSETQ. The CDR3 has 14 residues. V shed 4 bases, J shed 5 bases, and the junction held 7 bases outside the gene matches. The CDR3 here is CASSRDRPRETQYF. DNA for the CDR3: TGCGCCAGCAGCAGGGACAGGCCACGGGAGACCCAGTACTTC.

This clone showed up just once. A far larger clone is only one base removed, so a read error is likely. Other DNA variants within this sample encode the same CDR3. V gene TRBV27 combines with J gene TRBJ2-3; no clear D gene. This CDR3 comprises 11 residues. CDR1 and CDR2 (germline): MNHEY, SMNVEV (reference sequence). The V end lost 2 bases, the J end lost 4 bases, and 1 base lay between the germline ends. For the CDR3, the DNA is TGTGCCAGCAGTTTAGCAGATACGCAGTATTTT. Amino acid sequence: CASSLADTQYF.

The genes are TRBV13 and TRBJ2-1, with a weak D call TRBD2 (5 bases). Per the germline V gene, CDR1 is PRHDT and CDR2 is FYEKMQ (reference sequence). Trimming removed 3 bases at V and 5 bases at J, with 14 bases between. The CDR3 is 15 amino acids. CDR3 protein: CASSFRRARHNEQFF. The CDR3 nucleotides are TGTGCCAGCAGCTTTAGGCGGGCCCGACACAATGAGCAGTTCTTC.

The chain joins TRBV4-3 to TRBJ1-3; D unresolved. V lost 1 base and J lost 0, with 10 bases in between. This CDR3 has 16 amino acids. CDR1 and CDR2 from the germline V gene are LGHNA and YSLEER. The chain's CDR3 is CASSQVQTVSGNTIYF. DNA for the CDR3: TGCGCCAGCAGCCAAGTTCAGACGGTCTCTGGAAACACCATATATTTT.

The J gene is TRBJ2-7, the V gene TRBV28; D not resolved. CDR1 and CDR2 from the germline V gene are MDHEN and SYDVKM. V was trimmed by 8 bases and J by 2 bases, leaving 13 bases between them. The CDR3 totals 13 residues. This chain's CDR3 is CASCIGQAYEQYF. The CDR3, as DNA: TGTGCCAGCTGCATCGGGCAAGCCTACGAGCAGTACTTC. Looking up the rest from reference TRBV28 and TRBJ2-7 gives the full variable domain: DVKVTQSSRYLVKRTGEKVFLECVQDMDHENMFWYRQDPGLGLRLIYFSYDVKMKEKGDIPEGYSVSREKKERFSLILESASTNQTSMYLCASCIGQAYEQYFGPGTRLTVT.

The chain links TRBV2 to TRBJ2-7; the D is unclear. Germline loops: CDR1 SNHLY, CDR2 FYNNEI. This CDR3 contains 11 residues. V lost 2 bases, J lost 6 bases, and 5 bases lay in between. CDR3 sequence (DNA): TGTGCCAGCAGTGAATATGGCGAGCAGTACTTC. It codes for CASSEYGEQYF.

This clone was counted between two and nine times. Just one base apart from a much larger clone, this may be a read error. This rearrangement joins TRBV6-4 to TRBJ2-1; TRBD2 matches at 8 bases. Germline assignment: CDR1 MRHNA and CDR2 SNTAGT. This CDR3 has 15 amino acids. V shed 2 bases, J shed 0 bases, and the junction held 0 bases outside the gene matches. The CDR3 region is CASSDLAGSYNEQFF. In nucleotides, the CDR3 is TGTGCCAGCAGTGACCTAGCGGGCTCCTACAATGAGCAGTTCTTC.

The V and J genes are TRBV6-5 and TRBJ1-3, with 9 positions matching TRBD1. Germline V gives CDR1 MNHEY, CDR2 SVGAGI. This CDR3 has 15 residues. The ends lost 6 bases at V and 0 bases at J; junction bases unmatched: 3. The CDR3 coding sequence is TGTGCCAGCAGGACAGGGGGGGACTCTGGAAACACCATATATTTT. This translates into CASRTGGDSGNTIYF.

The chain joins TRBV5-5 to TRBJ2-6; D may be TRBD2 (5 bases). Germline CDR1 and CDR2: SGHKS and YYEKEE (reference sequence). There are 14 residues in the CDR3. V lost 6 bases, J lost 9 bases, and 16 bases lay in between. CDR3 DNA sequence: TGTGCCAGCACTGCCTTTCGGGAAGGCAACGTCCTGACTTTC. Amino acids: CASTAFREGNVLTF. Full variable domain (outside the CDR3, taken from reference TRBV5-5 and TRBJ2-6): DAGVTQSPTHLIKTRGQQVTLRCSPISGHKSVSWYQQVLGQGPQFIFQYYEKEERGRGNFPDRFSARQFPNYSSELNVNALLLGDSALYLCASTAFREGNVLTFGAGSRLTVL.

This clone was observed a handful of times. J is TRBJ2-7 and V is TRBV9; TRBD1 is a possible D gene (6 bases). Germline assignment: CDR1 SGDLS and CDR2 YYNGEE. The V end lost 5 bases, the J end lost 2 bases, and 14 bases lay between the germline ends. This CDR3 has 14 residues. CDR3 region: CASSYLEGAYEQYF. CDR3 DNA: TGTGCCAGCAGTTACCTCGAGGGGGCCTACGAGCAGTACTTC.

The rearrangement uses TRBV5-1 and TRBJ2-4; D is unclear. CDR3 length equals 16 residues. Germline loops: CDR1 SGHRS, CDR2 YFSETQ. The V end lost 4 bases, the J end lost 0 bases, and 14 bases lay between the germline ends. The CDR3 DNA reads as TGCGCCAGCAGCCCTAGTGTAACACTAGCCAAAAACATTCAGTACTTC. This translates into CASSPSVTLAKNIQYF.

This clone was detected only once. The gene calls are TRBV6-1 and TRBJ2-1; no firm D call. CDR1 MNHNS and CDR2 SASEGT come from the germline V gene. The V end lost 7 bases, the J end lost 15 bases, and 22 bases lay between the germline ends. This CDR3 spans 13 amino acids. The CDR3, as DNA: TGTGCCAGCACCACACACCCATACCCTCCACGGTTCTTC. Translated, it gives CASTTHPYPPRFF.

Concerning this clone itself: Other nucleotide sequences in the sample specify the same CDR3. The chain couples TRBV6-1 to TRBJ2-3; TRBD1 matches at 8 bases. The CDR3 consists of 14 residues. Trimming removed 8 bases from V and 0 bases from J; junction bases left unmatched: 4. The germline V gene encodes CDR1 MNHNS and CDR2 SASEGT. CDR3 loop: CASSTGVSTDTQYF. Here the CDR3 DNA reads TGTGCCAGCTCGACAGGGGTGAGCACAGATACGCAGTATTTT.

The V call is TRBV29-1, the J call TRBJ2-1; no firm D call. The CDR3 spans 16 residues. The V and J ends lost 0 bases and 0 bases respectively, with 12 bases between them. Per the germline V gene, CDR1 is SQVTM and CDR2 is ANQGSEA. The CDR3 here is CSVEEGRASSYNEQFF. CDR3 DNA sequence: TGCAGCGTTGAAGAAGGACGGGCAAGCTCCTACAATGAGCAGTTCTTC.